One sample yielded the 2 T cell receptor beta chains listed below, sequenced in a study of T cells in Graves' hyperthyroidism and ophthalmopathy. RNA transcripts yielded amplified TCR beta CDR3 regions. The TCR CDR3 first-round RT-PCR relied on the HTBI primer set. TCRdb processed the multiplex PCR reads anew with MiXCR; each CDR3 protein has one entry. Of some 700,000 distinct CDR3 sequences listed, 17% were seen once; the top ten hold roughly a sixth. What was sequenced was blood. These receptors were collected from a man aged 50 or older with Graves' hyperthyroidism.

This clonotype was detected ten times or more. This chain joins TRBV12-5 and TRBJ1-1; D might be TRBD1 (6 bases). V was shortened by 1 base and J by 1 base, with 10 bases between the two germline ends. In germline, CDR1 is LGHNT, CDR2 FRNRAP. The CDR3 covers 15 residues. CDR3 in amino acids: CASGLAGVENTEAFF. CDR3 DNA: TGTGCTAGTGGTTTGGCAGGGGTAGAGAACACTGAAGCTTTCTTT.

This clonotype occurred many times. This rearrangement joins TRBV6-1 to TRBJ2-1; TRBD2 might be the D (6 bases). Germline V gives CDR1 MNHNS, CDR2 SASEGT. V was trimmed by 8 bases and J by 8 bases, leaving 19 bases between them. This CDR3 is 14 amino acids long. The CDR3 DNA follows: TGTGCCAGCTGGCCGGGGGTCGGAATCGATGAGCAGTTCTTC. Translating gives CASWPGVGIDEQFF.